This T cell receptor beta chain was recovered during a study of a mutant IDH1 vaccine in newly diagnosed glioma. At the level of the study: Most patients had received both radiotherapy and temozolomide, the prior options being radiotherapy, temozolomide, or both.

Time point reported: week 35, safety follow-up. Topical imiquimod was applied with each vaccine dose, which held 300 ug of mutant IDH1 20-mer peptide. The CDR3 is 14 residues long. Germline CDR1 MNHEY, CDR2 SVGAGI. Trimming cost V 6 bases and J 5 bases, with 13 bases left between them. Sequencing used immunoSEQ multiplex PCR; TCRdb keeps in-frame clones, though not all of them. The table records 73,000 or so clones, more than 70% of them present only once. Concerning this clone: The antigen is unknown.

J is TRBJ2-2 and V is TRBV6-5; D might be TRBD2 (5 bases). The sample here was PBMCs, taken from a glioma patient whose treatment included an IDH1 peptide vaccine. This clonotype was sampled from a man aged 18 to 29 with glioma. This CDR3 reads CASRLSSGTGELFF. The CDR3 region has the DNA TGTGCCAGCAGACTCAGTTCGGGGACCGGGGAGCTGTTTTTT.